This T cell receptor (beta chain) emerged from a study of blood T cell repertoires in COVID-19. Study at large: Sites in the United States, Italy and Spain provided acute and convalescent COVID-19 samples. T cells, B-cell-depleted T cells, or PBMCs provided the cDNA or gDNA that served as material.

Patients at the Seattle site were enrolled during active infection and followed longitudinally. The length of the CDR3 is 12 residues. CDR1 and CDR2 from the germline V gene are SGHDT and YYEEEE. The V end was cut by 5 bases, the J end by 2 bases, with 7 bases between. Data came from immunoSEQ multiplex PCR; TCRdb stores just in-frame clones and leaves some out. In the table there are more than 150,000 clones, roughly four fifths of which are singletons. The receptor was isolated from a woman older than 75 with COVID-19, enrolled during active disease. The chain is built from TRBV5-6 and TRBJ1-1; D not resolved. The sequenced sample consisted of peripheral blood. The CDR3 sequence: CASRRVNTEAFF. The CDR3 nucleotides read TGTGCCAGCAGGAGGGTTAACACTGAAGCTTTCTTT.